A selection of T cell receptor beta chains follows, all from one sample in a study of OX40 agonist ivuxolimab in advanced cancers. Sequencing was performed with immunoSEQ multiplex PCR; in TCRdb, only in-frame clones are kept and a portion is missing. The sample has over 100,000 clones; 80% to 90% are singletons. Sequencing used CD4+ or CD8+ T cells sorted from blood, obtained in a trial of the OX40 agonist ivuxolimab. The receptors come from an adult with an advanced solid tumor such as melanoma, head and neck, liver or kidney cancer. Both conserved end residues are part of each CDR3. The order of the fields is V gene, J gene, CDR3 protein.

V: TRBV7-3
J: TRBJ2-3
CDR3: CASRRNHGTGDTQYF

V: TRBV6-6
J: TRBJ2-1
CDR3: CASSRPAGGPDEQFF

V: TRBV7-2
J: TRBJ1-5
CDR3: CASSLRINNQPQHF

V: TRBV7-2
J: TRBJ2-3
CDR3: CASNLLPGIITDTQYF

V: TRBV21-1
J: TRBJ1-6
CDR3: CASSKASLGVPYNSPLHF

V: TRBV9
J: TRBJ1-1
CDR3: CASSVSTGGTEAFF

V: TRBV9
J: TRBJ1-4
CDR3: CASSAAGQGPKLFF

V: TRBV11-1
J: TRBJ1-2
CDR3: CASSPGVAEGYTF

V: TRBV7-2
J: TRBJ2-7
CDR3: CASSPSWTGTYEQYF

V: TRBV14
J: TRBJ1-6
CDR3: CASSQGSGLGNSPLHF

V: TRBV5-1
J: TRBJ2-5
CDR3: CASSPRTSGQETQYF

V: TRBV1
J: TRBJ1-3
CDR3: CTSSRGQHTIYF

V: TRBV12-5
J: TRBJ2-1
CDR3: CASGLGAGVNEQFF

V: TRBV5-8
J: TRBJ2-3
CDR3: CASSRAGGPLDTQYF

V: TRBV5-1
J: TRBJ2-3
CDR3: CASRRGLAGTTGTQYF

V: TRBV5-6
J: TRBJ1-2
CDR3: CASSLFSYGYTF

V: TRBV5-4
J: TRBJ1-5
CDR3: CASSLEGGFNQPQHF

V: TRBV19
J: TRBJ2-2
CDR3: CASRGRYGDTGELFF

V: TRBV7-3
J: TRBJ2-1
CDR3: CASSLRSPKQGDHEQFF

V: TRBV28
J: TRBJ1-2
CDR3: CASRLQQGNYGYTF

V: TRBV30
J: TRBJ1-2
CDR3: CAWSVGRSGYTF

V: TRBV30
J: TRBJ2-2
CDR3: CAWNWVTGELFF

V: TRBV19
J: TRBJ1-1
CDR3: CASRRARDRVQGTEAFF

V: TRBV19
J: TRBJ2-3
CDR3: CATSAKEGRTDTQYF

V: TRBV9
J: TRBJ1-5
CDR3: CASSPTSGSQPQHF

V: TRBV6-1
J: TRBJ1-6
CDR3: CASSEENGGGGRYNSPLHF

V: TRBV6-5
J: TRBJ2-5
CDR3: CASSYSPSSFETQYF

V: TRBV28
J: TRBJ1-6
CDR3: CASSLGGYNSPLHF

V: TRBV4-2
J: TRBJ2-1
CDR3: CASSQGGTALNNEQFF

V: TRBV28
J: TRBJ1-1
CDR3: CASSLNPGGNTEAFF

V: TRBV7-6
J: TRBJ2-6
CDR3: CASSSTGSSSGANVLTF

V: TRBV7-2
J: TRBJ1-5
CDR3: CASSLGGTGPPPQHF

V: TRBV4-2
J: TRBJ2-5
CDR3: CASSQETSGLETQYF

V: TRBV28
J: TRBJ2-6
CDR3: CASSFTRSSGANVLTF

V: TRBV7-9
J: TRBJ2-5
CDR3: CASSLAEGRETQYF

V: TRBV27
J: TRBJ1-5
CDR3: CASSSQGARQPQHF

V: TRBV5-6
J: TRBJ2-7
CDR3: CASRTGTGSYEQYF

V: TRBV11-2
J: TRBJ2-6
CDR3: CASSLEGGVAGANVLTF

V: TRBV5-1
J: TRBJ2-1
CDR3: CASSLSWVSNEQFF

V: TRBV6-6
J: TRBJ1-2
CDR3: CASSYGQPSNYGYTF